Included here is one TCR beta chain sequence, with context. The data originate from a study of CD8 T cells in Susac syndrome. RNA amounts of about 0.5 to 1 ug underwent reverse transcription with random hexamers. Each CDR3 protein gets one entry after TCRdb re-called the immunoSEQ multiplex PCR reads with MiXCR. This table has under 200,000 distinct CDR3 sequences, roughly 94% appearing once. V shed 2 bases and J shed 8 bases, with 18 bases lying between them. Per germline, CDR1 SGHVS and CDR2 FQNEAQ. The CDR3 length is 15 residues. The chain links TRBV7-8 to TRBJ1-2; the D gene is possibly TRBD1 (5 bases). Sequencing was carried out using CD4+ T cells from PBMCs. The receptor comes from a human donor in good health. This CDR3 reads CASSLSQGRPGGYTF. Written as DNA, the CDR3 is TGTGCCAGCAGCTTATCCCAGGGAAGGCCAGGAGGCTACACCTTC.